The 13 T cell receptor beta chains given below trace back to one sample, sequenced in a study of T-cell reconstitution after alpha-beta-depleted transplantation in children. Molecular barcoding with unique molecular identifiers was used for the TCRbeta library. TCRdb reprocessed the PCR reads with MiXCR, giving one entry per CDR3 protein. The data show some 500,000 distinct CDR3 sequences, about 17% seen once. The sample here was PBMCs from the stem cell graft donor, taken from the stem cell graft. The origin of the receptors is a human donor who donated a stem cell graft to a child with acute lymphoblastic leukemia.

V is TRBV6-1 and J is TRBJ2-7; D is unclear. This CDR3 has 12 amino acids. With 4 bases removed from V and 3 bases from J, the gap between germline ends came to 7 bases. Germline CDR1 MNHNS, CDR2 SASEGT. The chain's CDR3 is CASSVWGYEQYF. The CDR3 DNA sequence: TGTGCCAGCAGTGTATGGGGCTACGAGCAGTACTTC.

A few counts support this clonotype. J is TRBJ2-6 and V is TRBV11-2; perhaps D is TRBD1 or TRBD2 (5 bases each). CDR1 is SGHAT, CDR2 FQNNGV, per germline. V was trimmed by 6 bases and J by 0 bases, leaving 12 bases between them. There are 16 residues in the CDR3. CDR3 in amino acids: CASSKGRLSGANVLTF. The CDR3 nucleotides read TGTGCCAGCAGTAAGGGACGTCTCTCTGGGGCCAACGTCCTGACTTTC.

This rearrangement joins TRBV12-3 or TRBV12-4 to TRBJ1-3; D ambiguous. This CDR3 spans 16 amino acids. Trimming shortened V by 3 bases and J by 1 base, and 13 bases separated the two germline ends. CDR3 residues: CASSLRGPRSGNTIYF. The CDR3 bases are TGTGCCAGCAGTTTGAGAGGGCCTAGATCTGGAAACACCATATATTTT.

Many counts were recorded for this clonotype. V usage is TRBV12-3 or TRBV12-4 and J usage is TRBJ1-1; D not certain. Trimming cost V 3 bases and J 4 bases, with 9 bases left between them. The CDR3 runs to 13 residues. The CDR3 here is CASSFGWGTEAFF. The CDR3 coding sequence is TGTGCCAGCAGTTTCGGGTGGGGCACTGAAGCTTTCTTT.

This chain connects TRBV19 to TRBJ1-1; weak D call: TRBD1 (6 bases). Trimming took 7 bases from V and 4 from J, leaving 19 bases between them. Germline CDR1 is LNHDA and CDR2 is SQIVND (reference sequence). The CDR3 is 15 amino acids. The CDR3 DNA sequence: TGTGCCAGTAAAGCGGGAACAGGGTTGGGCACTGAAGCTTTCTTT. As protein: CASKAGTGLGTEAFF.

V and J are TRBV27 and TRBJ2-1; D may correspond to TRBD1 or TRBD2 (5 bases each). V was cut by 3 bases and J by 5 bases, with 14 bases left in between. The CDR3 extends over 15 amino acids. The germline gives CDR1 MNHEY, CDR2 SMNVEV (reference sequence). The CDR3: CASSFWARGDNEQFF. DNA for the CDR3: TGTGCCAGCAGTTTTTGGGCTAGGGGAGACAATGAGCAGTTCTTC.

The rearrangement joins TRBV6-4 to TRBJ1-2; 11 nucleotides line up with TRBD1. Unmatched junction bases numbered 10, after V lost 2 bases and J lost 5 bases. CDR1 MRHNA and CDR2 SNTAGT come from the germline V gene. There are 17 residues in the CDR3. The CDR3 DNA reads as TGTGCCAGCAGTGACGCCGGGACAGGGGGTTCTCGATATGGCTACACCTTC. This translates into CASSDAGTGGSRYGYTF.

The chain uses TRBV7-2 and TRBJ1-2; 8 bases are shared with TRBD1. The CDR3 consists of 14 residues. The trim removed 5 bases at V and 8 bases at J, leaving 10 bases unmatched. The V gene's germline CDR1 is SGHTA and CDR2 FQGNSA. The CDR3 nucleotides read TGTGCCAGCAGCCTCCTTGACAGGGGCGCCGGCTACACCTTC. It encodes CASSLLDRGAGYTF. The full variable domain, with the rest looked up from reference TRBV7-2 and TRBJ1-2, is GAGVSQSPSNKVTEKGKDVELRCDPISGHTALYWYRQSLGQGLEFLIYFQGNSAPDKSGLPSDRFSAERTGGSVSTLTIQRTQQEDSAVYLCASSLLDRGAGYTFGSGTRLTVV.

This clonotype showed up just a few times. The rearrangement joins TRBV27 to TRBJ1-2, with D unresolved. Deletions cut 2 bases from V and 5 bases from J, with 12 bases between. Germline CDR1 and CDR2: MNHEY and SMNVEV (reference sequence). This CDR3 contains 14 residues. The CDR3 is CASSLSQVSYGYTF. The CDR3 nucleotides read TGTGCCAGCAGTTTAAGTCAGGTTTCATATGGCTACACCTTC.

The chain employs TRBV20-1 and TRBJ2-5, with D perhaps matching TRBD1 (6 bases). V was shortened by 0 bases and J by 1 base, with 6 bases between the two germline ends. This CDR3 contains 13 residues. CDR1 and CDR2 from the germline V gene are DFQATT and SNEGSKA (reference sequence). CDR3 sequence (DNA): TGCAGTGCTAGAGAACAGGGCCAAGAGACCCAGTACTTC. This translates into CSAREQGQETQYF.

J is TRBJ2-7 and V is TRBV11-2, with 10 bases that match TRBD2. The CDR3 sequence is 18 residues long. Germline CDR1 is SGHAT and CDR2 is FQNNGV. The junction had 14 bases not matched to a gene; V was cut back by 3 bases and J by 3 bases. DNA of the CDR3: TGTGCCAGCAGCTTTATTAGCGGGAGGCCTGTTGGGAGCTACGAGCAGTACTTC. The encoded protein is CASSFISGRPVGSYEQYF.

The table lists this clonotype with a few counts. The chain has TRBV30 and TRBJ2-7; D gene ambiguous. The germline V and J ends were trimmed by 1 base and 3 bases, with 1 base remaining between them. CDR3 length equals 10 residues. Germline-derived CDR1 and CDR2 are GTSNPN and SVGIG (reference sequence). The CDR3 DNA sequence: TGTGCCTGGAGTGACTACGAGCAGTACTTC. It encodes CAWSDYEQYF.

This clonotype has only a few counts. CDR3 amino acids: CASPGLVTDTQYF. DNA of the CDR3: TGTGCCAGCCCAGGGCTGGTCACAGATACGCAGTATTTT. The J gene is TRBJ2-3, the V gene TRBV6-1, with D possibly being TRBD1 (5 bases). The germline CDR1 and CDR2 sequences are MNHNS and SASEGT. This CDR3 has 13 amino acids. The V end was cut by 8 bases, the J end by 2 bases, with 11 bases between.